This record looks at one TCR beta chain sequence and its context. This record comes from a study of preoperative IRX-2 immunotherapy in early breast cancer. V lost 4 bases and J lost 14; bases outside the gene matches: 5. Germline V CDR1 and CDR2: KGHSH, LQKENI. The length of the CDR3 is 12 residues. Produced via immunoSEQ multiplex PCR; TCRdb's table is partial and in-frame only. The sample shows about 26,000 clones, around 91% of them seen only once. Treatment denoted: preoperative locoregional IRX-2 cytokine immunotherapy. This clonotype originated in a human donor with breast cancer. Sampling was carried out from a patient treated with IRX-2 immunotherapy. The V call is TRBV18, the J call TRBJ2-3; 11 nucleotides line up with TRBD2. The CDR3 spells CASSLGTSGLYF. The CDR3 coding sequence is TGTGCCAGCTCACTGGGGACTAGCGGACTGTATTTT. The variable domain in full, completed from reference TRBV18 and TRBJ2-3, reads NAGVMQNPRHLVRRRGQEARLRCSPMKGHSHVYWYRQLPEEGLKFMVYLQKENIIDESGMPKERFSAEFPKEGPSILRIQQVVRGDSAAYFCASSLGTSGLYFGPGTRLTVL.